The 7 T cell receptor beta chains in this list originate from one sample, sequenced in a study of CD8+ T cells in alopecia areata. cDNA reverse transcribed from extracted RNA served as the sequencing template. Generated by immunoSEQ multiplex PCR, the TCRdb table keeps only in-frame clones and is missing some. The sample yields fewer than 150,000 clones, 58% seen once. Regarding treatment: oral pan-JAK inhibitor, 5-10 mg twice daily. The sequencing used CD8+ T cells sorted from blood, collected at week 4, from a patient treated with tofacitinib. The origin of the receptors is a human donor with alopecia areata.

This clone appeared a few times. The chain recombines TRBV13 with TRBJ2-7, with 7 positions matching TRBD1. V dropped 4 bases and J dropped 1; count of bases not matched to a gene: 10. CDR1 is PRHDT, CDR2 FYEKMQ, per germline (reference sequence). CDR3 size: 16 residues. CDR3: CASSSEHGTASYEQYF. CDR3 nucleotides: TGTGCCAGCAGCTCAGAACACGGGACAGCTTCCTACGAGCAGTACTTC.

This clone has more than one count but fewer than ten. This chain joins TRBV4-2 and TRBJ2-1, with D perhaps TRBD1 (5 bases). The CDR3 runs 15 residues. The V end lost 3 bases, the J end lost 5 bases, and 14 bases lay between the germline ends. CDR1 and CDR2 from the germline V gene are LGHNA and YNFKEQ. The CDR3 DNA reads as TGTGCCAGCAGCCAGACAGTCTCTTACAACAATGAGCAGTTCTTC. This sequence encodes CASSQTVSYNNEQFF.

This chain links TRBV4-3 with TRBJ2-2; D uncertain. The V gene's germline CDR1 is LGHNA and CDR2 YSLEER. The CDR3 is 16 amino acids. Trimming took off 1 base at V and 1 base at J, with 10 bases between the two ends. CDR3 sequence: CASSQGEGWNTGELFF. The CDR3 DNA reads as TGCGCCAGCAGCCAAGGCGAAGGGTGGAACACCGGGGAGCTGTTTTTT.

Worth noting for this clone: The same CDR3 is also encoded by other DNA sequences in this sample. V usage is TRBV7-9 and J usage is TRBJ2-1; tentative D call: TRBD2 (6 bases). The CDR3 has 14 amino acids. The germline CDR1 and CDR2 sequences are SEHNR and FQNEAQ (reference sequence). The germline V and J ends were trimmed by 0 bases and 6 bases, with 9 bases remaining between them. The CDR3 here is CASSLALGGNEQFF. The CDR3 DNA sequence: TGTGCCAGCAGCTTAGCTTTGGGGGGCAATGAGCAGTTCTTC.

This clone is a singleton in its sample. The CDR3: CASSLEWGAGETQYF. CDR3 coding DNA: TGTGCCAGCAGCTTAGAATGGGGGGCAGGAGAGACCCAGTACTTC. This chain links TRBV11-2 with TRBJ2-5; D possibly uses TRBD1 or TRBD2 (6 bases each). CDR3 length equals 15 residues. V was cut by 0 bases and J by 4 bases, with 12 bases left in between. Per germline, CDR1 SGHAT and CDR2 FQNNGV.

The rearrangement uses TRBV27 and TRBJ2-7, with D tentatively TRBD1 (5 bases). There are 14 residues in the CDR3. The V gene lost 2 bases and the J gene lost 4 bases, with 12 bases spanning the gap. The germline V gene has CDR1 MNHEY and CDR2 SMNVEV (reference sequence). Here the CDR3 reads CASSLGRVEYEQYF. The CDR3 DNA reads TGTGCCAGCAGTTTAGGCAGGGTGGAGTACGAGCAGTACTTC.

The V and J genes are TRBV5-1 and TRBJ2-6; D is undetermined. With 4 bases removed from V and 0 bases from J, the gap between germline ends came to 11 bases. This CDR3 spans 16 amino acids. Germline CDR1 and CDR2: SGHRS and YFSETQ. Here the CDR3 reads CASSDEFASGANVLTF. CDR3 nucleotide sequence: TGCGCCAGCAGCGATGAGTTCGCCTCTGGGGCCAACGTCCTGACTTTC.